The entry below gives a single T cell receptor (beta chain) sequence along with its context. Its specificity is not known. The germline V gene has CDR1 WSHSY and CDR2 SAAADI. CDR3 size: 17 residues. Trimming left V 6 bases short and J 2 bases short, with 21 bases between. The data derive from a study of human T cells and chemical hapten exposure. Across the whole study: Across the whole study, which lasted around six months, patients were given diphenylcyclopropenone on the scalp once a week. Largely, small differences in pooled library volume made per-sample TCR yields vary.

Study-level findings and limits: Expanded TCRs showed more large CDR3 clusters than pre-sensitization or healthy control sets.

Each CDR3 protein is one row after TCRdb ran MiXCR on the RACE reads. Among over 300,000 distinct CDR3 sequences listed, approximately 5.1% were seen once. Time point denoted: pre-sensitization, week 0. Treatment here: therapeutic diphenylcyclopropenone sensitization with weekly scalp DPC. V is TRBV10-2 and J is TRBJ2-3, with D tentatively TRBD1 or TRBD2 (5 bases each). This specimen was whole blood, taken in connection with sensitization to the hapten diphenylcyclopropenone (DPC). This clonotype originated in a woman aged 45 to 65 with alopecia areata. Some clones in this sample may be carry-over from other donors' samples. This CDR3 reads CASRAEWLGEITDTQYF. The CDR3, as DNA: TGCGCCAGCAGGGCCGAGTGGTTGGGGGAGATCACAGATACGCAGTATTTT.